A selection of T cell receptor beta chains follows, all from one sample in a study of T cell responses to AZD1222 COVID-19 vaccine. Assay: immunoSEQ multiplex PCR; the TCRdb copy retains only in-frame clones and omits some. The table records about 160,000 clones, roughly 94% of them present only once. Material: peripheral blood, obtained 28 days after the second AZD1222 dose. These TCRs come from an adult who received the AZD1222 COVID-19 vaccine. Each CDR3 is given with its conserved first and last residue. The D gene is left open where the match is weak. The listing skips clone size in some rows; elsewhere it reads once, few, many or a size class.

size	D	J	V	CDR3	DNA
once	.	TRBJ2-7	TRBV7-6	CASSLVSAAATYEQYF	TGTGCCAGCAGCTTGGTTTCCGCGGCAGCCACCTACGAGCAGTACTTC
.	.	TRBJ1-3	TRBV6-1	CASSKGRLLSGNTIYF	TGTGCCAGCAGTAAAGGACGACTCCTCTCTGGAAACACCATATATTTT
.	TRBD1	TRBJ1-5	TRBV5-1	CASSLAGGGQPQHF	TGCGCCAGCAGCTTGGCAGGGGGGGGTCAGCCCCAGCATTTT
.	TRBD2	TRBJ2-3	TRBV4-1	CASSLSGLGGTDTQYF	TGCGCCAGCAGCCTCTCGGGATTGGGGGGGACAGATACGCAGTATTTT
.	TRBD1	TRBJ1-2	TRBV19	CASIPQGSYGYTF	TGTGCCAGTATTCCACAGGGGAGCTATGGCTACACCTTC
once	.	TRBJ1-2	TRBV15	CATSRSRTLSYGYTF	TGTGCCACCAGCAGATCCCGGACACTTAGCTATGGCTACACCTTC
.	.	TRBJ2-7	TRBV27	CASSGHSSYEQYF	TGTGCCAGCAGTGGGCACAGCTCCTACGAGCAGTACTTC
.	TRBD1	TRBJ1-6	TRBV5-1	CASSLGQGARNSPLHF	TGCGCCAGCAGCTTGGGACAGGGGGCTCGGAATTCACCCCTCCACTTT
.	.	TRBJ2-7	TRBV7-6	CASSLGGRAPTSYEQYF	TGTGCCAGCAGCTTAGGAGGTCGGGCACCAACCTCCTACGAGCAGTACTTC
.	.	TRBJ2-3	TRBV5-5	CASSLGAIGADTQYF	TGTGCCAGCAGCTTGGGGGCAATTGGGGCAGATACGCAGTATTTT
.	.	TRBJ2-2	TRBV4-3	CASSQDKGDLNTGELFF	TGCGCCAGCAGCCAAGATAAGGGCGACTTGAACACCGGGGAGCTGTTTTTT
.	TRBD2	TRBJ2-7	TRBV7-2	CASRARTSEAEQYF	TGTGCCAGCAGAGCAAGGACTAGCGAGGCGGAGCAGTACTTC
.	.	TRBJ2-7	TRBV19	CASSNPSGPSSPYF	TGTGCCAGTAGTAACCCGTCGGGGCCGAGTTCCCCGTACTTC
.	.	TRBJ2-2	TRBV6-4	CASSDDVGGELFF	TGTGCCAGCAGTGACGATGTAGGCGGGGAGCTGTTTTTT
.	TRBD1	TRBJ1-1	TRBV6-5	CASSSGGFRTEAFF	TGTGCCAGCAGTTCAGGGGGCTTTCGGACTGAAGCTTTCTTT
once	.	TRBJ2-1	TRBV19	CASTPGFSYNEQFF	TGTGCCAGTACCCCGGGATTCTCCTACAATGAGCAGTTCTTC
once	.	TRBJ2-3	TRBV6-1	CASSVQGLSSTDTQYF	TGTGCCAGCAGTGTGCAGGGCCTGTCTAGCACAGATACGCAGTATTTT
.	.	TRBJ2-2	TRBV27	CASRIGPKTGELFF	TGTGCCAGCAGGATCGGACCAAAAACGGGGGAGCTGTTTTTT
.	.	TRBJ1-4	TRBV24-1	CATSDPYRILFF	TGTGCCACCAGTGACCCTTACAGGATTCTGTTTTTT
.	.	TRBJ1-4	TRBV28	CASSLWGLANEKLFF	TGTGCCAGCAGTTTATGGGGGTTAGCTAATGAAAAACTGTTTTTT
.	.	TRBJ2-1	TRBV6-5	CASVLGDPLYNEQFF	TGTGCCAGCGTCCTTGGGGATCCCCTCTACAATGAGCAGTTCTTC
.	TRBD1	TRBJ1-1	TRBV10-3	CAIRPGTVNTEAFF	TGTGCCATCAGGCCCGGGACAGTAAACACTGAAGCTTTCTTT
few	TRBD2	TRBJ2-6	TRBV13	CASSLLRTSGDFSGANVLTF	TGTGCCAGCAGCTTACTGCGGACTAGCGGGGATTTCTCTGGGGCCAACGTCCTGACTTTC
.	TRBD1	TRBJ1-5	TRBV7-9	CASSLGTGDSNQPQHF	TGTGCCAGCAGCTTAGGGACAGGAGATAGCAATCAGCCCCAGCATTTT
.	.	TRBJ1-5	TRBV4-2	CASSQVTSGKAHQPQHF	TGTGCCAGCAGCCAAGTGACATCCGGGAAGGCTCACCAGCCCCAGCATTTT
.	.	TRBJ2-7	TRBV5-4	CASSFWQVYEQYF	TGTGCCAGCAGCTTCTGGCAGGTCTACGAGCAGTACTTC
.	TRBD2	TRBJ2-1	TRBV6-2/TRBV6-3	CASSPAGSYNEQFF	TGTGCCAGCAGCCCAGCGGGATCCTACAATGAGCAGTTCTTC
.	TRBD2	TRBJ2-7	TRBV3-1/TRBV3-2	CASSQRRLQGTSDYEQYF	TGTGCCAGCAGCCAGCGACGATTACAAGGGACTAGTGACTACGAGCAGTACTTC
.	TRBD1	TRBJ1-5	TRBV5-8	CASKFRGATSNQPQHF	TGTGCCAGCAAGTTCAGGGGGGCCACGAGCAATCAGCCCCAGCATTTT
.	.	TRBJ2-5	TRBV7-9	CASSPKGTGETQYF	TGTGCCAGCAGCCCCAAGGGAACCGGAGAGACCCAGTACTTC
.	.	TRBJ1-1	TRBV12-3/TRBV12-4	CASSPGRGTEAFF	TGTGCCAGCAGCCCCGGAAGGGGAACTGAAGCTTTCTTT
.	.	TRBJ2-7	TRBV12-3/TRBV12-4	CASSPPSYEQYF	TGTGCCAGCAGTCCTCCCTCCTACGAGCAGTACTTC
.	.	TRBJ1-5	TRBV28	CASTLPYQPQHF	TGTGCCAGCACCCTACCCTATCAGCCCCAGCATTTT
.	.	TRBJ2-7	TRBV4-3	CASSPLEGGDEQYF	TGCGCCAGCAGCCCCTTGGAGGGAGGCGACGAGCAGTACTTC
.	.	TRBJ2-1	TRBV2	CASRRQDTGYNEQFF	TGTGCCAGCAGACGACAAGACACAGGTTACAATGAGCAGTTCTTC
.	TRBD1	TRBJ1-1	TRBV7-9	CASSLAGQGFGGAFF	TGTGCCAGCAGCTTAGCTGGACAGGGATTTGGAGGAGCTTTCTTT
.	.	TRBJ1-2	TRBV5-1	CASRGNRDANYGYTF	TGCGCCAGCAGAGGGAACAGGGACGCTAACTATGGCTACACCTTC
.	.	TRBJ2-7	TRBV6-2/TRBV6-3	CASSYAREQYF	TGTGCCAGCAGTTACGCGAGGGAGCAGTACTTC
.	TRBD1	TRBJ2-7	TRBV30	CAWTPPRSQGVHEQYF	TGTGCCTGGACCCCTCCTCGGAGTCAGGGGGTTCACGAGCAGTACTTC
.	.	TRBJ1-2	TRBV29-1	CSVQGNYGYTF	TGCAGCGTTCAGGGTAACTATGGCTACACCTTC